This passage covers 15 T cell receptor beta chains from one sample sequenced in a study of cytomegalovirus exposure and HLA in healthy donors (dated by TCRdb to the late 2010s). Library preparation used the immunoSEQ multiplex PCR assay. The source is immuneACCESS, and TCRdb retained only in-frame sequences with V and J called. Part of the clones is not carried over; for the studies checked, unresolved V genes explain less than half of this, and the remainder is unexplained. The sample table contains a few hundred thousand clones; only one count was recorded for about 88% of them. The ten most abundant clones make up around 13% of the sample. Sequences were obtained from PBMCs. These receptors were taken from a man between 18 and 35 years old in good health and CMV-seropositive.

J is TRBJ1-2 and V is TRBV7-9; D uncertain. CDR3 length: 15 amino acids. The V gene's germline CDR1 is SEHNR and CDR2 FQNEAQ (reference sequence). V lost 1 base to trimming and J lost 1 base, with 10 bases between them. CDR3 sequence: CASSLVLAGNYGYTF. CDR3 coding DNA: TGTGCCAGCAGCTTAGTGTTGGCAGGTAACTATGGCTACACCTTC. The full variable domain, rest sourced from reference TRBV7-9 and TRBJ1-2, is DTGVSQNPRHKITKRGQNVTFRCDPISEHNRLYWYRQTLGQGPEFLTYFQNEAQLEKSRLLSDRFSAERPKGSFSTLEIQRTEQGDSAMYLCASSLVLAGNYGYTFGSGTRLTVV.

This clone was counted only a few times. This chain connects TRBV4-1 to TRBJ1-3; weak D call: TRBD1 (5 bases). Germline CDR1 reads MGHRA; CDR2 reads YSYEKL. The V end lost 4 bases, the J end lost 0 bases, and 16 bases lay between the germline ends. This CDR3 region has 17 residues. The CDR3 coding sequence is TGCGCCAGCAGCCGGGGGGGGTTGATCAGCTCTGGAAACACCATATATTTT. It encodes CASSRGGLISSGNTIYF.

The chain links TRBV12-5 to TRBJ1-3; no clear D. CDR3 length equals 12 residues. Per the germline V gene, CDR1 is LGHNT and CDR2 is FRNRAP. The CDR3 here is CGAGTSGNTIYF. The CDR3 nucleotides read TGTGGTGCGGGAACCTCTGGAAACACCATATATTTT.

V usage is TRBV5-1 and J usage is TRBJ2-7, with D perhaps TRBD1 (5 bases). Germline V gene lookup returns CDR1 SGHRS and CDR2 YFSETQ. Trimming took 2 bases from V and 2 from J, leaving 11 bases between them. The CDR3 spans 14 residues. The CDR3 DNA reads as TGCGCCAGCAGCTTTGAAGACAGAACCTACGAGCAGTACTTC. Protein sequence: CASSFEDRTYEQYF.

V and J are TRBV6-1 and TRBJ1-1; TRBD1 might be the D (5 bases). The germline CDR1 and CDR2 sequences are MNHNS and SASEGT. V was clipped by 7 bases and J by 1 base, with 13 bases between them. The CDR3 runs 14 residues. This CDR3 reads CASTQGPANTEAFF. CDR3 in DNA: TGTGCCAGCACTCAGGGCCCGGCGAACACTGAAGCTTTCTTT.

The rearrangement joins TRBV7-2 to TRBJ2-6; 11 bases align to TRBD2. J gave up 4 bases and V 2 bases, and 10 bases lay outside the gene matches. CDR1 is SGHTA, CDR2 FQGNSA, per germline. There are 19 residues in the CDR3. CDR3 in DNA: TGTGCCAGCAGCTTACTTAGCGGGAGGGCCGCCGCCGGGGCCAACGTCCTGACTTTC. It is translated as CASSLLSGRAAAGANVLTF. Full variable domain (missing parts from reference TRBV7-2 and TRBJ2-6): GAGVSQSPSNKVTEKGKDVELRCDPISGHTALYWYRQSLGQGLEFLIYFQGNSAPDKSGLPSDRFSAERTGGSVSTLTIQRTQQEDSAVYLCASSLLSGRAAAGANVLTFGAGSRLTVL.

This rearrangement joins TRBV21-1 to TRBJ1-1; the D call of TRBD1 is as the table states it, not checked on the DNA. TRBV21-1 is marked as a pseudogene. CDR3 size: 12 residues. The CDR3 DNA follows: TGTGCCAGCAGCAAAAACCCAGGGGACGCTTTCTTT. The encoded protein is CASSKNPGDAFF.

The chain employs TRBV10-3 and TRBJ2-1, with unresolved D. Germline CDR1 reads ENHRY; CDR2 reads SYGVKD. V was cut by 4 bases and J by 3 bases, with 4 bases left in between. The length of the CDR3 is 12 residues. DNA of the CDR3: TGTGCCATCAGTGTCGGCTACAATGAGCAGTTCTTC. This translates into CAISVGYNEQFF.

The chain uses TRBV9 and TRBJ2-1; no reliable D call. The CDR3 is 13 amino acids. Germline V lookup: CDR1 SGDLS, CDR2 YYNGEE. Deletions cut 4 bases from V and 8 bases from J, with 13 bases between. The CDR3 spells CASSPPRGDEQFF. As DNA, the CDR3 is TGTGCCAGCAGCCCTCCCCGTGGGGATGAGCAGTTCTTC.

The V call is TRBV7-8, the J call TRBJ1-5; D might be TRBD1 (5 bases). The V gene lost 5 bases and the J gene lost 5 bases, with 19 bases spanning the gap. The germline CDR1 and CDR2 sequences are SGHVS and FQNEAQ. CDR3 size: 16 residues. The CDR3 is CASSNTASAGHQPQHF. DNA for the CDR3: TGTGCCAGCAGCAACACGGCGTCGGCAGGGCATCAGCCCCAGCATTTT.

This clone was seen only once. The chain recombines TRBV28 with TRBJ1-1, with a tentative D call TRBD1 (6 bases). The CDR3 has 16 residues. Germline V gene lookup returns CDR1 MDHEN and CDR2 SYDVKM. Trimming took 5 bases from V and 8 from J, leaving 24 bases between them. CDR3 DNA: TGTGCCAGCAGTCGGCCGGACAGTTTCATTGTGTCCGAAGCTTTCTTT. Amino acid sequence: CASSRPDSFIVSEAFF.

This rearrangement joins TRBV6-5 to TRBJ2-7; TRBD2 might be the D (5 bases). This CDR3 comprises 13 residues. Trimming stripped 1 base from V and 5 bases from J, with 9 bases between. Germline V gene data show CDR1 as MNHEY and CDR2 as SVGAGI. The CDR3 sequence is CASSYFPGNEQYF. Written as DNA, the CDR3 is TGTGCCAGCAGTTACTTCCCCGGGAACGAGCAGTACTTC.

The chain is built from TRBV7-8 and TRBJ2-7; no definite D call. In germline, CDR1 is SGHVS, CDR2 FQNEAQ. The CDR3 runs to 12 residues. V dropped 5 bases and J dropped 4 bases, with 9 bases sitting between them. As DNA, the CDR3 is TGTGCCAGCAGCAAGTTGGGTTACGAGCAGTACTTC. It yields the protein CASSKLGYEQYF.

The V and J genes are TRBV19 and TRBJ2-7; 7 bases map to TRBD2. The V and J ends lost 6 bases and 2 bases, in that order; junction bases with no gene match: 10. The V gene's germline CDR1 is LNHDA and CDR2 SQIVND (reference sequence). This CDR3 is built from 15 residues. CDR3 sequence (DNA): TGTGCCAGTAGCTTCTTTCTAGCGGCCACCTACGAGCAGTACTTC. Amino acids: CASSFFLAATYEQYF.

The J gene is TRBJ1-5, the V gene TRBV4-1; D is uncertain. The V end lost 3 bases, the J end lost 0 bases, and 6 bases lay between the germline ends. Germline lookup yields CDR1 MGHRA and CDR2 YSYEKL. The CDR3 totals 14 residues. DNA for the CDR3: TGCGCCAGCAGCCAGTTGACTAGCAATCAGCCCCAGCATTTT. Residues: CASSQLTSNQPQHF.